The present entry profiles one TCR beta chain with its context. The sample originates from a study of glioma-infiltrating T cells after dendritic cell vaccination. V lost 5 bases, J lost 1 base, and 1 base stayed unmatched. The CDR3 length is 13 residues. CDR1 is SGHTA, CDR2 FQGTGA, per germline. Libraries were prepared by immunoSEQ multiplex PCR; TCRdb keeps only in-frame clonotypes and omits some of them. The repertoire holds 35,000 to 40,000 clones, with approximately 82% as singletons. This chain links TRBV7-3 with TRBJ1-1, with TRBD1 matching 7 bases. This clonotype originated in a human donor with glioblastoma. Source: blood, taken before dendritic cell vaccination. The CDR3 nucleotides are TGTGCCAGCAGCCGACAGGGGAACACTGAAGCTTTCTTT. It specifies CASSRQGNTEAFF. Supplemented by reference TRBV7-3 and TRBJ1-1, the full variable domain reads GAGVSQTPSNKVTEKGKYVELRCDPISGHTALYWYRQSLGQGPEFLIYFQGTGAADDSGLPNDRFFAVRPEGSVSTLKIQRTERGDSAVYLCASSRQGNTEAFFGQGTRLTVV.